Listed here are 25 T cell receptor beta chains from one sample, sequenced in a study of blood T cell repertoires in COVID-19 (dated by TCRdb to the early 2020s). Receptor amplification or capture employed the immunoSEQ multiplex PCR assay. The table comes from immuneACCESS by way of TCRdb, which keeps in-frame sequences with V and J called. Part of the clones is missing from these tables; in studies checked, under half for an unresolved V gene and the rest for unknown reasons. The sample table lists 85,000 to 90,000 clones, roughly 89% of them with a count of one. The ten most abundant clones make up about 5.2% of the sample. The sequenced sample consisted of peripheral blood. These receptors were obtained from a woman of 80 years or more with active COVID-19.

V usage is TRBV6-2 or TRBV6-3 and J usage is TRBJ2-3, with 9 bases matching TRBD2. The CDR3 is 15 amino acids. Looked up from germline, CDR1 is MNHEY and CDR2 is SVGEGT. V was clipped by 6 bases and J by 4 bases; unmatched bases: 8. Here the CDR3 DNA reads TGTGCCAGCAGCCCCGTAGGCGGGAGGGCAGATACGCAGTATTTT. Protein sequence: CASSPVGGRADTQYF.

The rearrangement joins TRBV6-2 or TRBV6-3 to TRBJ1-1; 9 bases match TRBD1. The CDR3 is made up of 14 amino acids. V was clipped by 6 bases and J by 12 bases; unmatched bases: 14. From germline, CDR1 is MNHEY and CDR2 SVGEGT. The CDR3 loop reads CASSPLLRTGETFF. In nucleotides, the CDR3 is TGTGCCAGCAGCCCCCTCCTCAGGACAGGGGAGACTTTCTTT.

J is TRBJ2-1 and V is TRBV7-3; 8 bases are a match to TRBD1. The germline V gene has CDR1 SGHTA and CDR2 FQGTGA. V was pared by 2 bases and J by 4 bases, with 4 bases of the junction left unmatched. The CDR3 is 15 residues long. The CDR3 is CASSLPTGAYNEQFF. In nucleotides, the CDR3 is TGTGCCAGCAGCTTACCGACAGGGGCGTACAATGAGCAGTTCTTC.

The V and J genes are TRBV15 and TRBJ2-5, with TRBD2 identical over 7 bases. CDR3 size: 15 residues. CDR1 and CDR2 (germline): LNHNV, YYDKDF (reference sequence). The J segment lost 5 bases and the V segment lost 4 bases, leaving 10 bases of the junction unmatched. CDR3: CATSIPWEGRETQYF. The CDR3 region has the DNA TGTGCCACCAGCATCCCCTGGGAGGGACGGGAGACCCAGTACTTC.

This rearrangement joins TRBV4-3 to TRBJ2-1; D gene unclear. Deletions cut 0 bases from V and 9 bases from J, with 12 bases between. Germline CDR1 reads LGHNA; CDR2 reads YSLEER. The CDR3 runs to 14 residues. Here the CDR3 reads CASSQDLGEREQFF. CDR3 bases: TGCGCCAGCAGCCAAGATCTTGGTGAGCGTGAGCAGTTCTTC.

This sequence joins TRBV7-9 and TRBJ2-1, with 7 bases matching TRBD2. The CDR3 has 15 residues. Germline-derived CDR1 and CDR2 are SEHNR and FQNEAQ (reference sequence). V lost 1 base and J lost 6; bases outside the gene matches: 6. Here the CDR3 DNA reads TGTGCCAGCAGCTTAGTTTCTAGCGGCGCCAATGAGCAGTTCTTC. Residues: CASSLVSSGANEQFF.

This rearrangement joins TRBV10-3 to TRBJ2-3; D is unclear. The V end lost 6 bases, the J end lost 0 bases, and 13 bases lay between the germline ends. Germline V lookup: CDR1 ENHRY, CDR2 SYGVKD. The CDR3 loop spans 15 amino acids. CDR3 residues: CAISALSGSTDTQYF. CDR3 in DNA: TGTGCCATCAGCGCCCTCTCCGGGAGCACAGATACGCAGTATTTT.

This clone was counted a single time. The chain joins TRBV3-1 (or the pseudogene TRBV3-2) to TRBJ2-3; tentatively, D is TRBD2 (6 bases). The CDR3 length is 17 residues. Trimming stripped 4 bases from V and 2 bases from J, with 19 bases between. Germline values: CDR1 LGHDT, CDR2 YNNKEL (reference sequence). The CDR3 spells CASSPRSGGIPTDTQYF. The CDR3 DNA follows: TGTGCCAGCAGCCCCCGTTCGGGCGGGATCCCCACAGATACGCAGTATTTT.

This chain links TRBV6-5 with TRBJ2-6; maybe TRBD2 (5 bases). CDR1 and CDR2 from the germline V gene are MNHEY and SVGAGI. V lost 5 bases to trimming and J lost 2 bases, with 10 bases between them. The CDR3 extends over 15 amino acids. This chain's CDR3 is CASSQPGAGANVLTF. For the CDR3, the DNA is TGTGCCAGCAGTCAACCCGGGGCTGGGGCCAACGTCCTGACTTTC.

This sequence joins TRBV6-4 and TRBJ1-2; TRBD1 aligns across 8 bases. J lost 0 bases, V lost 0 bases, and 9 bases had no gene match. The CDR3 spans 18 residues. The germline V gene encodes CDR1 MRHNA and CDR2 SNTAGT. The CDR3 coding sequence is TGTGCCAGCAGTGACTCGATGGGCTCAGGGGGCCCTAACTATGGCTACACCTTC. This translates into CASSDSMGSGGPNYGYTF.

The rearrangement uses TRBV3-1 (or the pseudogene TRBV3-2) and TRBJ2-5, with D uncertain. Trimming stripped 4 bases from V and 0 bases from J, with 9 bases between. There are 14 residues in the CDR3. Germline values: CDR1 LGHDT, CDR2 YNNKEL (reference sequence). Here the CDR3 DNA reads TGTGCCAGCAGCCTCTGGGCAGACCAAGAGACCCAGTACTTC. As protein: CASSLWADQETQYF.

The chain is built from TRBV5-4 and TRBJ2-7, with 9 bases that match TRBD1. Germline-derived CDR1 and CDR2 are SGHNT and YYREEE (reference sequence). J gave up 5 bases and V 5 bases, and 11 bases lay outside the gene matches. The CDR3 spans 15 residues. Here the CDR3 DNA reads TGTGCCAGCAGTCTTCCTACAGGGGGCAGACACGAGCAGTACTTC. Its translation is CASSLPTGGRHEQYF.

This clone was recorded once. V and J are TRBV7-8 and TRBJ1-1; 7 bases fit TRBD1. The junction had 2 bases not matched to a gene; V was cut back by 6 bases and J by 1 base. The CDR3 spans 13 residues. Germline values: CDR1 SGHVS, CDR2 FQNEAQ. The CDR3 coding sequence is TGTGCCAGCAGGGGACAGCCGAACACTGAAGCTTTCTTT. This encodes CASRGQPNTEAFF. Based on the CDR3 plus reference TRBV7-8 and TRBJ1-1, the full variable domain is GAGVSQSPRYKVAKRGQDVALRCDPISGHVSLFWYQQALGQGPEFLTYFQNEAQLDKSGLPSDRFFAERPEGSVSTLKIQRTQQEDSAVYLCASRGQPNTEAFFGQGTRLTVV.

This clone was observed a single time. V usage is TRBV30 and J usage is TRBJ2-1, with a tentative D call TRBD2 (5 bases). Deletions cut 0 bases from V and 9 bases from J, with 6 bases between. Germline-derived CDR1 and CDR2 are GTSNPN and SVGIG (reference sequence). There are 11 residues in the CDR3. CDR3 bases: TGTGCCTGGAGTGTTGGACTTGAGCAGTTCTTC. This sequence encodes CAWSVGLEQFF. Together with reference TRBV30 and TRBJ2-1, the CDR3 gives the full variable domain: SQTIHQWPATLVQPVGSPLSLECTVEGTSNPNLYWYRQAAGRGLQLLFYSVGIGQISSEVPQNLSASRPQDRQFILSSKKLLLSDSGFYLCAWSVGLEQFFGPGTRLTVL.

The J gene is TRBJ2-1, the V gene TRBV18, with 11 nucleotides matching TRBD1. Germline assignment: CDR1 KGHSH and CDR2 LQKENI. CDR3 size: 16 residues. With V trimmed by 5 bases and J by 3 bases, 6 bases remained unmatched. The CDR3 coding sequence is TGTGCCAGCTCATCTGCCGGGACAGGGGGCTACAATGAGCAGTTCTTC. Translated: CASSSAGTGGYNEQFF.

The rearrangement links TRBV2 to TRBJ2-7; TRBD2 matches 14 bases. This CDR3 contains 16 residues. CDR1 and CDR2 from the germline V gene are SNHLY and FYNNEI. V lost 7 bases and J lost 2; bases outside the gene matches: 7. The CDR3 coding sequence is TGTGCCAGCACCGGACTAGCGGGAGGAGGGGCCTACGAGCAGTACTTC. Translation: CASTGLAGGGAYEQYF.

The gene calls are TRBV12-5 and TRBJ2-5; 8 bases map to TRBD1. Germline V lookup: CDR1 LGHNT, CDR2 FRNRAP. The junction had 9 bases not matched to a gene; V was cut back by 7 bases and J by 5 bases. The CDR3 has 14 amino acids. The DNA of the CDR3 is TGTGCTAGTGCCCTAGGCGCAGGGGGCGAGACCCAGTACTTC. This encodes CASALGAGGETQYF.

The V gene is TRBV6-2 or TRBV6-3, the J gene TRBJ1-1; the D is unclear. The CDR3 sequence is 12 residues long. V was shortened by 5 bases and J by 4 bases, with 8 bases between the two germline ends. Germline V gene data show CDR1 as MNHEY and CDR2 as SVGEGT. The CDR3 sequence: CASSGLGTEAFF. The CDR3 bases are TGTGCCAGCAGTGGGCTGGGCACTGAAGCTTTCTTT.

The V call is TRBV19, the J call TRBJ1-2; TRBD1 agrees at 10 bases. This CDR3 contains 16 residues. Germline values: CDR1 LNHDA, CDR2 SQIVND (reference sequence). Trimming took 3 bases from V and 7 from J; bases not matched to a gene: 11. The CDR3 DNA sequence: TGTGCCAGTAGTATCAACATCCGGGACAGGGGTTCTGGCTACACCTTC. Encoded protein: CASSINIRDRGSGYTF.

In this sample, this clone turned up once. This chain joins TRBV5-1 and TRBJ2-1, with D possibly matching TRBD2 (6 bases). From germline, CDR1 is SGHRS and CDR2 YFSETQ. The CDR3 extends over 14 amino acids. Trimming pared 0 bases from V and 6 bases from J, leaving 10 bases between. CDR3: CASSLGLGLNEQFF. CDR3 coding DNA: TGCGCCAGCAGCTTGGGACTGGGACTCAATGAGCAGTTCTTC.

The rearrangement links TRBV27 to TRBJ2-1; D remains ambiguous. The CDR3 contains 13 residues. Germline CDR1 reads MNHEY; CDR2 reads SMNVEV (reference sequence). V was cut by 0 bases and J by 6 bases, with 6 bases left in between. The CDR3 loop reads CASSLSLSNEQFF. Here the CDR3 DNA reads TGTGCCAGCAGTTTATCTCTCTCCAATGAGCAGTTCTTC.

A single count supports this clone. The chain couples TRBV5-1 to TRBJ2-4; the match to TRBD2 covers 8 bases. CDR1 is SGHRS and CDR2 is YFSETQ in the germline V gene. This CDR3 contains 17 residues. Germline trimming cut 4 bases from V and 8 bases from J; bases unmatched to any gene: 17. This chain's CDR3 is CASSMTTYRAGRDIQYF. The CDR3 bases are TGCGCCAGCAGCATGACAACTTACAGGGCCGGGAGGGACATTCAGTACTTC. Full variable domain (remainder filled in from reference TRBV5-1 and TRBJ2-4): KAGVTQTPRYLIKTRGQQVTLSCSPISGHRSVSWYQQTPGQGLQFLFEYFSETQRNKGNFPGRFSGRQFSNSRSEMNVSTLELGDSALYLCASSMTTYRAGRDIQYFGAGTRLSVL.

This chain joins TRBV29-1 and TRBJ2-6; D perhaps matches TRBD1 (6 bases). The CDR3 is made up of 16 amino acids. Trimming removed 4 bases from V and 4 bases from J, with 17 bases in between. Germline assignment: CDR1 SQVTM and CDR2 ANQGSEA. The CDR3 DNA reads TGCAGCGTTGGAGACAGGCCACAAGGAGGGGCCAACGTCCTGACTTTC. Its protein product is CSVGDRPQGGANVLTF.

The chain joins TRBV7-8 to TRBJ2-3, with D uncertain. Germline loops: CDR1 SGHVS, CDR2 FQNEAQ. The CDR3 extends over 14 amino acids. V shed 7 bases and J shed 6 bases, with 17 bases lying between them. This CDR3 reads CASTPLGSGDTQYF. The CDR3 DNA follows: TGTGCCAGCACCCCTCTGGGTTCGGGTGATACGCAGTATTTT.

The V call is TRBV28, the J call TRBJ2-7; D is perhaps TRBD2 (6 bases). The CDR3 consists of 14 residues. Trimming took 7 bases from V and 5 from J, leaving 18 bases between them. Germline-derived CDR1 and CDR2 are MDHEN and SYDVKM. The CDR3 nucleotides are TGTGCCAGCACCCCACGGGAGTTTTGGGACGAGCAGTACTTC. It yields the protein CASTPREFWDEQYF.